This T cell receptor beta chain was captured in a study of T cell repertoires in cytomegalovirus infection. About the research overall: In public TCR beta signatures, there were indications of both CMV infection and matching HLA type.

TCRdb recomputed calls from the reads with MiXCR, one row per CDR3 protein. The sample includes approximately 550,000 distinct CDR3 sequences, 16% of them seen just once. V was clipped by 5 bases and J by 4 bases, with 12 bases between them. Germline CDR1 SGHKS, CDR2 YYEKEE (reference sequence). The CDR3 totals 14 residues. This clonotype was detected ten times or more. The rearrangement uses TRBV5-5 and TRBJ2-2; D is possibly TRBD1 or TRBD2 (5 bases each). The clonotype originates from a human donor in good health (CMV status not recorded). Some clones in this sample may be carry-over from other donors' samples. Sequencing input: CD8+ T cells from PBMCs. This chain's CDR3 is CASSFGTGTGELFF. The CDR3 DNA reads TGTGCCAGCAGTTTTGGGACGGGCACCGGGGAGCTGTTTTTT.